The sequence of this T cell receptor (beta chain) was determined in a study of cytomegalovirus exposure and HLA in healthy donors. Study findings and constraints: Presence/absence analyses rested on an assumption that sequencing depth was roughly uniform across donors. A missense DCLRE1C variant was associated with V- and J-gene trimming of TCR beta chains in a later analysis, and an independent cohort replicated the association. Immune exposure data for these donors was limited to CMV serostatus. The study listed approximately 170 cytomegalovirus-associated TCR beta chains.

PCR primers comprised 60 Vbeta and 13 Jbeta primers. Assay: immunoSEQ multiplex PCR; the TCRdb copy retains only in-frame clones and omits some. The repertoire has around 75,000 clones, about 80% of them found once; the top ten carry over 2.5%. Note on this clone: Its antigen is not identified.

Germline CDR1 DFQATT, CDR2 SNEGSKA (reference sequence). The V end was cut by 7 bases, the J end by 5 bases, with 8 bases between. CDR3 size: 10 residues. The chain carries TRBV20-1 and TRBJ2-5; no clear D gene. The sequence came from a man between 18 and 35 years old in good health and CMV-seronegative. The sample was PBMCs. DNA for the CDR3: TGCAGTGGCATCCGGGAGACCCAGTACTTC. Residues: CSGIRETQYF.